These T cell receptor beta chains were read from a single sample in a study of T cell changes during pregnancy in multiple sclerosis. Some clones are missing from TCRdb's copy, which holds only in-frame ones; the method was immunoSEQ multiplex PCR. The profile covers roughly 99,000 clones, with about 90% appearing a single time and roughly 2.3% taken by the ten largest. Sequenced material: peripheral blood, taken after pregnancy. The receptor set was obtained from a female donor in good health, enrolled as a control in a pregnancy study. CDR3s include the opening cysteine and the closing phenylalanine or tryptophan. A D gene is named only where the DNA matches it firmly. Only some rows state a clone size, as once, few, many or a class for expanded clones.

>TRBJ2-3|once|-|TRBV4-2
TGTGCCAGCAGCCAAGGGCAGGGATCCAGGCAAGATACGCAGTATTTT
CASSQGQGSRQDTQYF
>TRBJ2-5|-|-|TRBV7-7
TGTGCTAGCAGCTTTAGCTTTGAGGACCAAGAGACCCAGTACTTC
CASSFSFEDQETQYF
>TRBJ1-6|few|-|TRBV2
TGTGCCAGCAGTGACAGGGGTTTTGACAATTCACCCCTCCACTTT
CASSDRGFDNSPLHF
>TRBJ2-3|-|-|TRBV2
TGTGCCAGCACGGAGGACTCAGATACGCAGTATTTT
CASTEDSDTQYF
>TRBJ2-7|once|-|TRBV5-1
TGCGCCAGCAGCGCCTCAGTGGGGGGTTACGAGCAGTACTTC
CASSASVGGYEQYF
>TRBJ2-1|once|-|TRBV19
TGTGCCAGTAGTATAGATCAGGGCGCTAGCGCAGCCTACAATGAGCAGTTCTTC
CASSIDQGASAAYNEQFF
>TRBJ2-1|-|TRBD1|TRBV2
TGTGCCAGCAGTATATTCCGGGACAGGGGTAACAATGAGCAGTTCTTC
CASSIFRDRGNNEQFF
>TRBJ1-4|-|TRBD1|TRBV29-1
TGCAGCGTTCCTTCCGGGACAGGGCATGAAAAACTGTTTTTT
CSVPSGTGHEKLFF
>TRBJ1-1|-|TRBD1|TRBV6-1
TGTGCCAGCAGCAGATGGGACAGGAACGCTGAAGCTTTCTTT
CASSRWDRNAEAFF
>TRBJ2-3|-|TRBD2|TRBV7-2
TGTGCCAGCAGCTCCTTAGCGGGGGGGGCAGATACGCAGTATTTT
CASSSLAGGADTQYF
>TRBJ1-2|-|TRBD1|TRBV7-9
TGTGCCAGCAGCTTTACCGACAGGGTTGGTTATGGCTACACCTTC
CASSFTDRVGYGYTF
>TRBJ2-7|-|TRBD2|TRBV2
TGTGCCAGCACCGCTACAGGACTAGCGGGGAGCTACGAGCAGTACTTC
CASTATGLAGSYEQYF
>TRBJ1-1|-|TRBD1|TRBV7-9
TGTGCCAGCAGCCCCGCAACCGGACAGGGGACTGAAGCTTTCTTT
CASSPATGQGTEAFF
>TRBJ2-2|-|TRBD1|TRBV19
TGTGCCAGTAGTGGGGGGACAGGGCACACCGGGGAGCTGTTTTTT
CASSGGTGHTGELFF
>TRBJ1-2|-|-|TRBV11-2
TGTGCCAGCACCCAAATCCCAGGGGCAGACTATGGCTACACCTTC
CASTQIPGADYGYTF
>TRBJ2-1|-|TRBD2|TRBV7-8
TGTGCCAGCAGCTCCTCCCCCGGGACTAGCGTGTACAATGAGCAGTTCTTC
CASSSSPGTSVYNEQFF
>TRBJ2-7|-|-|TRBV5-1
TGCGCCAGCAGGGTTGGCGGAAGCTCCTACGAGCAGTACTTC
CASRVGGSSYEQYF
>TRBJ1-3|medium-sized|-|TRBV10-3
TGTGCCATCAGGGTCACTAGGAGAAACACCATATATTTT
CAIRVTRRNTIYF